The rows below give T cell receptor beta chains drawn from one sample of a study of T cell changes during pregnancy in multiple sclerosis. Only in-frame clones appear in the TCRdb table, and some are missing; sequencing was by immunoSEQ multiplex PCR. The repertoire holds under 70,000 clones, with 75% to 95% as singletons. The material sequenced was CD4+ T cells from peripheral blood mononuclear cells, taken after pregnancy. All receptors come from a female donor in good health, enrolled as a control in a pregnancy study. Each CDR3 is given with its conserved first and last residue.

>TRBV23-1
CASSQPTSSSYNEQFF
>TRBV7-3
CASSPGTGVGEQYF
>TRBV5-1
CASSFGGEVDTQYF
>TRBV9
CASSTRQGQGEAFF
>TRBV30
CAWSTRDRLNSPLHF
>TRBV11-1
CASSSRLAGGVSDTQYF
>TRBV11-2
CASSFLTEGGEKLFF
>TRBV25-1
CASSVGGNQPQHF
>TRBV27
CASSSTGSANEKLFF
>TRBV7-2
CASSNRQAQAFF
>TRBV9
CASSTLDRIEKAFF
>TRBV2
CASSGDRGGEQYF
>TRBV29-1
CSVIRDSSHEQYF
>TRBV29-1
CSVIPLRRSPRGNTEAFF
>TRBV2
CASKGQGVGGYTF
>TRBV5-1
CASSLAGAPGDTQYF
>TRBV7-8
CASRQGASNQPQHF
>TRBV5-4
CASSSGLQETQYF
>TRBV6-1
CASPPGGYGYTF
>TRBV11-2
CASSSLAGQGASVEQYF
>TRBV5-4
CASSLAAQGAGNEQFF
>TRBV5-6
CASSLQASGRLYNEQFF
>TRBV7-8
CASSLSRSDNEQFF
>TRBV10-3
CAISASSYEQYF
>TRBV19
CASNTDMSSYEQYF
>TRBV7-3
CASSSGGRTLGYTF
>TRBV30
CAWRGRGNTYEQYF
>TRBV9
CASSAGVGASRETQYF
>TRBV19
CASSIITGNTEAFF
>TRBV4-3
CASSPHGAGQGAYEQYF
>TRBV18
CASSPGPGQGTDTQYF
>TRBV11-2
CASSFAGQGGDEQYF
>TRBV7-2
CASSLDSGGVGSPLHF
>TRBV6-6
CASSPLYEQYF
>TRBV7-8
CASSSQGASGETQYF
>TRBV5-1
CASSLDNPNTGELFF
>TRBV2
CASSEVLAGVNGELFF
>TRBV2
CASSVNSRETQYF
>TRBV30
CAWIHPSDRTQYF
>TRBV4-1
CASSERDRGTWNTEAFF
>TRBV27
CASSLVSSHEQYF
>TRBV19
CASSTLKGVAAQETQYF
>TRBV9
CASSVGTGTTDNEQFF
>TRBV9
CASSAGTSGETGELFF
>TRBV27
CASSTDRTGITDTQYF
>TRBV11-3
CASSLDGGTDIQYF
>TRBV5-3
CARSLASGELFF
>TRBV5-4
CASSAPGQLNYGYTF
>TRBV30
CAWSVLRGSYGYTF
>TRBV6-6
CASKPGRENTEAFF
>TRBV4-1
CASNREGGADTQYF
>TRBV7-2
CASSLWGGDRQEAFF
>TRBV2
CASSDRTGGKDEQFF
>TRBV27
CASSLSENPTQYF
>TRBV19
CASNPDRENTEAFF